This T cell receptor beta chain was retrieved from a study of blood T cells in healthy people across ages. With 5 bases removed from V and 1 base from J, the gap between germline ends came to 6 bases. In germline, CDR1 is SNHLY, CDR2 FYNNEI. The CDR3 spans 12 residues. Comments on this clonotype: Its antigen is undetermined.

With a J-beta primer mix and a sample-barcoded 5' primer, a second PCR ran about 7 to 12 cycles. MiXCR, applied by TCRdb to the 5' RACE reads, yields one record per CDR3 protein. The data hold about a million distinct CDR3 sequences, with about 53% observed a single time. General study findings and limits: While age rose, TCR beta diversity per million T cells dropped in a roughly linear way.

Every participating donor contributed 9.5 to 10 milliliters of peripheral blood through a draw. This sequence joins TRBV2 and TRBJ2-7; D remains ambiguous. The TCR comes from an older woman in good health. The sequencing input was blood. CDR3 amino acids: CASSWLSYEQYF. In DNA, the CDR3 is TGTGCCAGCAGTTGGCTTTCCTACGAGCAGTACTTC.